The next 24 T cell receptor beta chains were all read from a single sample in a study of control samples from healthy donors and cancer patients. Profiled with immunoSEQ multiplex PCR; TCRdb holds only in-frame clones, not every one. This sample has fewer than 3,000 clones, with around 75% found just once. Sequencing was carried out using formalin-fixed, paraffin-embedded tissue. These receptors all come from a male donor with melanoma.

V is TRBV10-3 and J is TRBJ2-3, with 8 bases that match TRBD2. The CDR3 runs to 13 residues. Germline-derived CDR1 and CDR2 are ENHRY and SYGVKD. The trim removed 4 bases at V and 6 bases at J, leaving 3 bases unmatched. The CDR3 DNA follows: TGTGCCATCAGTGCCGGGACTAGGGATACGCAGTATTTT. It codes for CAISAGTRDTQYF.

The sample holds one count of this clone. The CDR3 DNA sequence: TGTGCCAGCAGCTTAACGGGGGGACTAGAGGAGACCCAGTACTTC. This translates into CASSLTGGLEETQYF. This rearrangement joins TRBV13 to TRBJ2-5, with TRBD2 identical over 8 bases. From germline, CDR1 is PRHDT and CDR2 FYEKMQ (reference sequence). This CDR3 has 15 amino acids. Trimming at V came to 2 bases and at J to 5 bases, leaving 7 bases not matched to a gene.

The CDR3: CASSIRQGLAGAKTQYF. The CDR3 DNA follows: TGTGCCAGCAGCATTAGACAGGGACTAGCGGGAGCTAAGACCCAGTACTTC. The chain uses TRBV11-3 and TRBJ2-5, with 14 bases fitting TRBD2. The CDR3 sequence is 17 residues long. V was pared by 5 bases and J by 6 bases, with 11 bases of the junction left unmatched. CDR1 and CDR2 from the germline V gene are SGHNT and YENEEA.

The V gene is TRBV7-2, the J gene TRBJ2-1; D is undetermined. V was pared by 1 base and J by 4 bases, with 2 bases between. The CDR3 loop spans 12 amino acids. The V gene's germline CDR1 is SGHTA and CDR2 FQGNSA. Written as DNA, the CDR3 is TGTGCCAGCAGCTTAGGGTACAATGAGCAGTTCTTC. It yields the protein CASSLGYNEQFF.

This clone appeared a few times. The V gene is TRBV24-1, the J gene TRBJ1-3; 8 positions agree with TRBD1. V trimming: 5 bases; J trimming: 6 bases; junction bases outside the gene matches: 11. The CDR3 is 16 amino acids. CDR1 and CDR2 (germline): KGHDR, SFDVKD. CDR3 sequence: CATSGYTGGQANTIYF. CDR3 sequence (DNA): TGTGCCACCAGTGGCTATACAGGGGGACAAGCAAACACCATATATTTT.

DNA of the CDR3: TGTGCCACCAGCAGAGATGAGGCAGGGTCCAACGAGCAGTACTTC. It yields the protein CATSRDEAGSNEQYF. The chain uses TRBV15 and TRBJ2-7; D possibly corresponds to TRBD1 (5 bases). V was pared by 0 bases and J by 5 bases, with 14 bases between. The CDR3 spans 15 residues. The germline V gene encodes CDR1 LNHNV and CDR2 YYDKDF (reference sequence).

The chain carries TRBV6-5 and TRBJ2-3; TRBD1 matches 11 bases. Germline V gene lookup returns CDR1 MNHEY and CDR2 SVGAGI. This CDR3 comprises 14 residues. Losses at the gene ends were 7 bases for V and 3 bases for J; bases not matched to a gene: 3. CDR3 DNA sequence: TGTGCCAGCATGGACAGGGGGCGAACAGATACGCAGTATTTT. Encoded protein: CASMDRGRTDTQYF.

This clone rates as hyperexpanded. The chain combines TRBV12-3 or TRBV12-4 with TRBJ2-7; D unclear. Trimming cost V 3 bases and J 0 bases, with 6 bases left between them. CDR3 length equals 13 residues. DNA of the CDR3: TGTGCCAGCAGTTTCCCTGGCTCCTACGAGCAGTACTTC. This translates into CASSFPGSYEQYF.

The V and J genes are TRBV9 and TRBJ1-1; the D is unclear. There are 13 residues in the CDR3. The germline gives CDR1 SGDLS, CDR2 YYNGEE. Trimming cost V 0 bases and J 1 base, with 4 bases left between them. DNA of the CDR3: TGTGCCAGCAGCGTAGACAGGAACACTGAAGCTTTCTTT. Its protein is CASSVDRNTEAFF.

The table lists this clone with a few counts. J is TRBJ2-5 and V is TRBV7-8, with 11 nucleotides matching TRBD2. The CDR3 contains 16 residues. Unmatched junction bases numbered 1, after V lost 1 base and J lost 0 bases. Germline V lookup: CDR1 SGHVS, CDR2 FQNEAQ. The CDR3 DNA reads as TGTGCCAGCAGCTTAGGGGGACTAGCGGACCAAGAGACCCAGTACTTC. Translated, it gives CASSLGGLADQETQYF.

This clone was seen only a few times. CDR3 DNA sequence: TGTGCCAGTAGTATAAGGGGGCGGGGGAACACCGGGGAGCTGTTTTTT. Its translation is CASSIRGRGNTGELFF. The V gene is TRBV19, the J gene TRBJ2-2, with D perhaps matching TRBD1 (7 bases). The ends were cut back, 2 bases at V and 1 base at J, with 11 bases in the middle. CDR1 is LNHDA, CDR2 SQIVND, per germline (reference sequence). This CDR3 is 16 amino acids long.

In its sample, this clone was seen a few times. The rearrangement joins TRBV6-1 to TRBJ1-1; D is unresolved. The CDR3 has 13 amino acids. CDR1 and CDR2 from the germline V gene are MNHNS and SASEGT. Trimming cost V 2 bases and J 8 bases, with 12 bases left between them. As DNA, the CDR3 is TGTGCCAGCAGTGAAAGACTCTTTGGGGAAGCTTTCTTT. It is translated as CASSERLFGEAFF.

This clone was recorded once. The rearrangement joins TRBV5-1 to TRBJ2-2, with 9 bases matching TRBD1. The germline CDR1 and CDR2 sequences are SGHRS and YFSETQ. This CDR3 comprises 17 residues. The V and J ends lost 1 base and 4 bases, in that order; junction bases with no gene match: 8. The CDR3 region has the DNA TGCGCCAGCAGCTTGTTGGGACAGGGCGGAGGCACCGGGGAGCTGTTTTTT. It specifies CASSLLGQGGGTGELFF.

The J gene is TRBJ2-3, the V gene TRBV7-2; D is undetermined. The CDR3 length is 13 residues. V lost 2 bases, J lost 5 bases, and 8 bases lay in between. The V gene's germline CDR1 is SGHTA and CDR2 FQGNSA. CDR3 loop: CASSLSSLDTQYF. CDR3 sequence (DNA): TGTGCCAGCAGCTTATCGTCATTAGATACGCAGTATTTT.

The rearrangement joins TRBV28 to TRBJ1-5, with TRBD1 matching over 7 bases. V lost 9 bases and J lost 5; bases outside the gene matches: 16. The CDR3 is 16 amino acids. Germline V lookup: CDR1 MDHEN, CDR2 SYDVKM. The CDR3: CASLRTQGGGDQPQHF. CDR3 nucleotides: TGTGCCAGTCTTCGGACCCAGGGGGGAGGGGATCAGCCCCAGCATTTT.

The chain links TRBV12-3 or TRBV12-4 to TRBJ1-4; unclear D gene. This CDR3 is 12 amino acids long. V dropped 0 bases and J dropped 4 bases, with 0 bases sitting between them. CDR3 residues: CASSLANEKLFF. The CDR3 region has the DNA TGTGCCAGCAGTTTAGCTAATGAAAAACTGTTTTTT.

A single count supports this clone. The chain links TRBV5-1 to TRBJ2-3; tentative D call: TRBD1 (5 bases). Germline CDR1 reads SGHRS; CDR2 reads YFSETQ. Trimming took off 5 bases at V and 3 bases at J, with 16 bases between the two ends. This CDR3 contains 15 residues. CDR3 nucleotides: TGCGCCAGCAGATCGACAGCAATCGGTACAGATACGCAGTATTTT. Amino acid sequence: CASRSTAIGTDTQYF.

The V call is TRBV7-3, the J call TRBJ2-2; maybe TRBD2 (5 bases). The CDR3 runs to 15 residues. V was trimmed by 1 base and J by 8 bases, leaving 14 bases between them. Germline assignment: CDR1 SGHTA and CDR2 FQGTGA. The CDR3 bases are TGTGCCAGCAGCTTAAATGGCCTAGCATCGGGGGAGCTGTTTTTT. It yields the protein CASSLNGLASGELFF.

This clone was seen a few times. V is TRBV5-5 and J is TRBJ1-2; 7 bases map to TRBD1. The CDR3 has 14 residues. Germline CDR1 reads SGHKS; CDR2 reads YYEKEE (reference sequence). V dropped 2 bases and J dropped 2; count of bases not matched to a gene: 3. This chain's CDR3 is CASSFIRGNYGYTF. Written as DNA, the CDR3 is TGTGCCAGCAGCTTTATCAGGGGGAACTATGGCTACACCTTC.

This CDR3 is CASTSAKRGNTIYF. CDR3 DNA sequence: TGTGCCAGTACCTCTGCGAAAAGGGGAAACACCATATATTTT. The chain is built from TRBV19 and TRBJ1-3; D gene ambiguous. Germline CDR1 and CDR2: LNHDA and SQIVND (reference sequence). CDR3 length: 14 residues. V was clipped by 7 bases and J by 4 bases, with 14 bases between them.

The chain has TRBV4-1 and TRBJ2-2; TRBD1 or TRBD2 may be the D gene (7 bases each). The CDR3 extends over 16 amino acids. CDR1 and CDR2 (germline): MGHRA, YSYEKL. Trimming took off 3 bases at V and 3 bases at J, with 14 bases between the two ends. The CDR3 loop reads CASSQREGADTGELFF. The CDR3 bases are TGCGCCAGCAGCCAGAGGGAGGGGGCTGACACCGGGGAGCTGTTTTTT.

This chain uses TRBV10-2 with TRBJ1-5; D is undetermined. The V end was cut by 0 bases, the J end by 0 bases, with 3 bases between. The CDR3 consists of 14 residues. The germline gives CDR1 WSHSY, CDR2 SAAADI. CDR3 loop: CASSESISNQPQHF. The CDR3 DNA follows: TGCGCCAGCAGTGAGTCGATTAGCAATCAGCCCCAGCATTTT.

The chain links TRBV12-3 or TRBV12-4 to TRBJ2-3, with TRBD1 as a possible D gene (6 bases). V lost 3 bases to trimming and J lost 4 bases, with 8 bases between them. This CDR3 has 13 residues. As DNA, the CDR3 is TGTGCCAGCAGTTTCGAGGGGGCAGATACGCAGTATTTT. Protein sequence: CASSFEGADTQYF.

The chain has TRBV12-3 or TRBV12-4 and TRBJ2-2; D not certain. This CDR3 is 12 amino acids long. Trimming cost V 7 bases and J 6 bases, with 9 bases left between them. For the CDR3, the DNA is TGTGCCAGCACTCGCGGTCCCGGGGAGCTGTTTTTT. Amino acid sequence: CASTRGPGELFF.